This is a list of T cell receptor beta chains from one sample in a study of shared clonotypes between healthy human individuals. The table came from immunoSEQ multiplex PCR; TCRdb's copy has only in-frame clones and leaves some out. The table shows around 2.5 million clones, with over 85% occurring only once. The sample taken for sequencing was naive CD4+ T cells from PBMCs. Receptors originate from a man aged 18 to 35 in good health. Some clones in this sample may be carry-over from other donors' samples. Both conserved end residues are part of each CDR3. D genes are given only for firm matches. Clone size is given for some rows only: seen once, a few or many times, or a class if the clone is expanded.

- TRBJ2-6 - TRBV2 CASSVFRSSGANVLTF TGTGCCAGCAGTGTTTTTCGAAGCTCTGGGGCCAACGTCCTGACTTTC
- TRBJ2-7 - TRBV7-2 CASSPSPRGLSEQYF TGTGCCAGCAGCCCAAGTCCCAGAGGCTTATCCGAGCAGTACTTC
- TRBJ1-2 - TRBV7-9 CASSLLNYGYTF TGTGCCAGCAGCTTACTAAACTATGGCTACACCTTC
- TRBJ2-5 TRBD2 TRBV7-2 CASSPRGGRVETQYF TGTGCCAGCAGCCCTAGGGGCGGGAGGGTAGAGACCCAGTACTTC
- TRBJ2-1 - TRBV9 CASSVYGSSYNEQFF TGTGCCAGCAGCGTATACGGGAGCTCCTACAATGAGCAGTTCTTC
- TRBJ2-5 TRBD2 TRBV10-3 CAISEAGLAVGVGTQYF TGTGCCATCAGTGAAGCGGGACTAGCGGTTGGGGTCGGGACCCAGTACTTC
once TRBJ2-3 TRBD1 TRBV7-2 CASSTGTGLSTDTQYF TGTGCCAGCAGCACCGGGACAGGTCTTAGCACAGATACGCAGTATTTT
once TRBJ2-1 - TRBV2 CASTGSIFSYEQFF TGTGCCAGCACGGGGAGTATCTTTTCCTATGAGCAGTTCTTC
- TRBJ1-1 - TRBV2 CASSVRSGGTPPEAFF TGTGCCAGCAGTGTCAGGAGTGGGGGGACCCCACCTGAAGCTTTCTTT
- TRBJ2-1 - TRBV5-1 CASSFRTDFPNEQFF TGCGCCAGCAGCTTTAGGACAGACTTCCCCAATGAGCAGTTCTTC
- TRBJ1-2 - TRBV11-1 CALWGDIIRGYTF TGTGCATTATGGGGGGACATCATCCGCGGCTACACCTTC
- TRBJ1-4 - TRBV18 CASSPAEVGEKLFF TGTGCCAGCTCACCCGCCGAGGTTGGTGAAAAACTGTTTTTT
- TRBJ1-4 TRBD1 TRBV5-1 CASSAGQAGEKLFF TGCGCCAGCAGCGCCGGACAGGCGGGTGAAAAACTGTTTTTT
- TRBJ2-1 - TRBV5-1 CASSTDFSSSYNEQFF TGCGCCAGCAGCACGGACTTCTCCAGCTCCTACAATGAGCAGTTCTTC
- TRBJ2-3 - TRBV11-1 CASSVSANTQYF TGTGCCAGCAGCGTGTCGGCAAATACGCAGTATTTT
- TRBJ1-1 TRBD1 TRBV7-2 CASSWGWDRAEAFF TGTGCCAGCAGTTGGGGTTGGGACAGGGCTGAAGCTTTCTTT
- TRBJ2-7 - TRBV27 CARDRTGSSYEQYF TGTGCCAGGGATCGGACGGGGAGCTCCTACGAGCAGTACTTC
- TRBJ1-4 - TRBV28 CATLMVGRSEKLFF TGTGCCACCCTTATGGTCGGCCGAAGTGAAAAACTGTTTTTT
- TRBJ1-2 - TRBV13 CASSEGNGRSYGYTF TGTGCCAGCAGCGAAGGGAACGGGAGGAGCTATGGCTACACCTTC
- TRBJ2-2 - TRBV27 CASSFAGANTGELFF TGTGCCAGCAGTTTCGCAGGGGCGAACACCGGGGAGCTGTTTTTT
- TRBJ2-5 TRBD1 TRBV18 CASSPRTGAGETQYF TGTGCCAGCTCACCACGGACAGGGGCCGGGGAGACCCAGTACTTC
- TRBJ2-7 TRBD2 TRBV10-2 CASSAGGYYEQYF TGCGCCAGCAGCGCCGGGGGGTACTACGAGCAGTACTTC
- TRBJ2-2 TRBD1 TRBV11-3 CASSPWTGSATGELFF TGTGCCAGCAGCCCATGGACAGGGTCGGCCACCGGGGAGCTGTTTTTT
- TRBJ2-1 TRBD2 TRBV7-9 CASSLLGLAGLYNEQFF TGTGCCAGCAGCTTACTTGGACTAGCGGGTTTATACAATGAGCAGTTCTTC
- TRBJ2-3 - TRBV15 CATSREVRLQHF TGTGCCACCAGCAGAGAAGTGAGACTACAACATTTT
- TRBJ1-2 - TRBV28 CASSSGAGYTF TGTGCCAGCAGTTCTGGGGCTGGCTACACCTTC
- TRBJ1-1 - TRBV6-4 CASSREGGDTEAFF TGTGCCAGCAGTCGAGAAGGTGGGGACACTGAAGCTTTCTTT
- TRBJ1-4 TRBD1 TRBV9 CASSFGTGNEKLFF TGTGCCAGCAGCTTTGGGACAGGGAATGAAAAACTGTTTTTT
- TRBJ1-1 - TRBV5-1 CASSLDSNTEAFF TGCGCCAGCAGCTTGGATTCCAACACTGAAGCTTTCTTT
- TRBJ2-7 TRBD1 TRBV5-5 CASSLATGEQYF TGTGCCAGCAGCTTGGCGACAGGGGAGCAGTACTTC
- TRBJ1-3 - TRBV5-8 CASSLGGGENTIYF TGTGCCAGCAGCTTAGGAGGGGGAGAAAACACCATATATTTT
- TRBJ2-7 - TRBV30 CASSPVPENEQYF TGTGCCTCGTCTCCCGTTCCGGAAAACGAGCAGTACTTC
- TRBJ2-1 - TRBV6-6 CASSYRGPGDEQFF TGTGCCAGCAGTTACCGGGGGCCAGGGGATGAGCAGTTCTTC
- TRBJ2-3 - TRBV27 CASSLNRGDTQYF TGTGCCAGCAGTTTAAACCGAGGAGATACGCAGTATTTT
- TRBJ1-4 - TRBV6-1 CASSEMWDTTNEKLFF TGTGCCAGCAGTGAGATGTGGGATACAACTAATGAAAAACTGTTTTTT
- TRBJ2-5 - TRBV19 CASSVNRGETQYF TGTGCCAGTAGTGTTAACAGAGGAGAGACCCAGTACTTC
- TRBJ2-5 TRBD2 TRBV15 CATSRDQLREGHRAQYF TGTGCCACCAGCAGAGATCAACTGCGGGAGGGCCATAGGGCCCAGTACTTC
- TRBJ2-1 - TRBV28 CASSLSPGKVGELEGFF TGTGCCAGCAGTTTATCCCCCGGTAAAGTGGGTGAGCTGGAGGGATTCTTC
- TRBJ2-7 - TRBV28 CASSFTEGGQYF TGTGCCAGCAGTTTCACGGAGGGAGGGCAGTACTTC
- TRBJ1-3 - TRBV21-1 CASSKKIGGYLSGNTIYF TGTGCCAGCAGCAAGAAAATCGGGGGTTACCTTTCTGGAAACACCATATATTTT
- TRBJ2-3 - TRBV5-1 CASSGRKSRTDTQYF TGCGCCAGCAGCGGGAGGAAATCGAGGACAGATACGCAGTATTTT
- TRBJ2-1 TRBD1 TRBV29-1 CSVEDGTGRFNEQFF TGCAGCGTTGAAGACGGGACAGGGAGGTTCAATGAGCAGTTCTTC